These 28 T cell receptor beta chains share one sample of origin, sequenced in a study of blood T cells in healthy people across ages. Sample-barcoded 5' priming and a J-beta primer mix drove a second PCR of 7 to 11 cycles. In TCRdb, the 5' RACE reads were re-called with MiXCR into one record per CDR3 protein. This table has around 670,000 distinct CDR3 sequences, 25% to 35% appearing once. The sample taken for sequencing was blood. These receptors all stem from a woman of 80 years or more in good health.

The rearrangement joins TRBV20-1 to TRBJ1-2; D is perhaps TRBD1 (5 bases). The CDR3 contains 12 residues. Germline V CDR1 and CDR2: DFQATT, SNEGSKA (reference sequence). The CDR3 DNA reads TGCAGAGCCCCAGGGCCGGTGTATGGCTACACCTTC. This encodes CRAPGPVYGYTF.

V is TRBV6-1 and J is TRBJ1-1, with a possible D match to TRBD1 (6 bases). Germline V gives CDR1 MNHNS, CDR2 SASEGT. There are 15 residues in the CDR3. V lost 5 bases and J 4 bases, leaving 17 bases between the germline ends. The CDR3 is CASSPGGGAGTEAFF. CDR3 DNA sequence: TGTGCCAGCAGTCCTGGGGGGGGCGCGGGCACTGAAGCTTTCTTT.

With respect to this clonotype: A much larger clone lies one base from this, so it may be a read error. The chain has TRBV9 and TRBJ1-5; 8 bases match TRBD1. Germline loops: CDR1 SGDLS, CDR2 YYNGEE. The CDR3 contains 15 residues. For the CDR3, the DNA is TGTGTCAGCAGCGCTACAGACAGGGGAAATCAGCCCCAGCATTTT. This sequence encodes CVSSATDRGNQPQHF. Supplemented by reference TRBV9 and TRBJ1-5, the full variable domain reads DSGVTQTPKHLITATGQRVTLRCSPRSGDLSVYWYQQSLDQGLQFLIQYYNGEERAKGNILERFSAQQFPDLHSELNLSSLELGDSALYFCVSSATDRGNQPQHFGDGTRLSIL.

This clonotype was detected once. One end of the junction is discordant with germline, which a read error may explain. V usage is TRBV19 and J usage is TRBJ2-7, with a tentative D call TRBD2 (6 bases). Germline values: CDR1 LNHDA, CDR2 SQIVND (reference sequence). There are 13 residues in the CDR3. The CDR3 loop reads CTSSRGGSYEQYF. DNA of the CDR3: TGTACCAGTAGTCGGGGAGGTTCCTACGAGCAGTACTTC.

The chain uses TRBV19 and TRBJ1-4; TRBD1 is a possible D gene (5 bases). Trimming took off 3 bases at V and 4 bases at J, with 9 bases between the two ends. This CDR3 region has 14 residues. In germline, CDR1 is LNHDA, CDR2 SQIVND (reference sequence). The CDR3 reads CASSISGHNEKLFF. The CDR3 DNA reads TGTGCCAGTAGTATCAGCGGACATAATGAAAAACTGTTTTTT.

J is TRBJ2-7 and V is TRBV5-1, with a tentative D call TRBD1 (5 bases). The CDR3 is 15 residues long. V gave up 0 bases and J gave up 2 bases, with 12 bases separating them. Germline lookup yields CDR1 SGHRS and CDR2 YFSETQ. DNA for the CDR3: TGCGCCAGCAGCTTGGGACAGTCAAAAACCTACGAGCAGTACTTC. Protein product: CASSLGQSKTYEQYF.

This clonotype has ten or more counts. The V and J genes are TRBV7-2 and TRBJ2-7, with D maybe TRBD2 (5 bases). Trimming shortened V by 2 bases and J by 3 bases, and 11 bases separated the two germline ends. CDR1 is SGHTA, CDR2 FQGNSA, per germline. The CDR3 has 14 amino acids. The CDR3 coding sequence is TGTGCCAGCAGCTTAACTAGTCCAAACTACGAGCAGTACTTC. Translation: CASSLTSPNYEQYF.

The gene calls are TRBV30 and TRBJ2-5; D remains unclear. This CDR3 has 11 residues. Trimming cost V 6 bases and J 11 bases, with 16 bases left between them. The germline V gene has CDR1 GTSNPN and CDR2 SVGIG (reference sequence). The CDR3: CACMESNEQYF. CDR3 nucleotide sequence: TGTGCCTGTATGGAAAGCAATGAGCAGTACTTC.

This clonotype was seen ten or more times. The chain recombines TRBV9 with TRBJ1-2, with a tentative D call TRBD1 (6 bases). This CDR3 is built from 15 residues. The ends were cut back, 0 bases at V and 4 bases at J, with 13 bases in the middle. The V gene's germline CDR1 is SGDLS and CDR2 YYNGEE. The CDR3 reads CASSVGGGRTYGYTF. In DNA, the CDR3 is TGTGCCAGCAGCGTAGGAGGGGGGCGGACCTATGGCTACACCTTC. The full variable domain, completed using reference TRBV9 and TRBJ1-2, is DSGVTQTPKHLITATGQRVTLRCSPRSGDLSVYWYQQSLDQGLQFLIQYYNGEERAKGNILERFSAQQFPDLHSELNLSSLELGDSALYFCASSVGGGRTYGYTFGSGTRLTVV.

This clonotype was observed many times. The CDR3 coding sequence is TGTGCCAGCAGTTTAAGGACTAGCGGTGTTAATGAGCAGTTCTTC. It translates to CASSLRTSGVNEQFF. The rearrangement links TRBV28 to TRBJ2-1; 10 positions match TRBD2. CDR3 length: 15 residues. The J segment lost 7 bases and the V segment lost 2 bases, leaving 5 bases of the junction unmatched. Per the germline V gene, CDR1 is MDHEN and CDR2 is SYDVKM.

Concerning this clonotype: This may be a read error: a much more frequent sequence differs by one nucleotide. V and J are TRBV5-5 and TRBJ1-2, with TRBD1 matching 8 bases. V trimming: 7 bases; J trimming: 4 bases; junction bases outside the gene matches: 9. There are 14 residues in the CDR3. CDR1 is SGHKS, CDR2 YYEKEE, per germline (reference sequence). The DNA for the CDR3 is TGTGCCAGCGCAGAGACAGGGGCCAGCTATGGCTACACCTTC. Translation gives CASAETGASYGYTF.

This clonotype was seen many times. The V gene is TRBV2, the J gene TRBJ2-1, with 14 bases that match TRBD2. The CDR3 consists of 18 residues. Per the germline V gene, CDR1 is SNHLY and CDR2 is FYNNEI. V gave up 5 bases and J gave up 2 bases; unmatched junction bases: 8. CDR3 residues: CASSRETSGGAAYNEQFF. The CDR3 DNA follows: TGTGCCAGCAGTAGGGAGACTAGCGGGGGGGCCGCCTACAATGAGCAGTTCTTC.

V usage is TRBV3-1 and J usage is TRBJ2-4, with 11 bases lining up with TRBD2. V gave up 0 bases and J gave up 4 bases; unmatched junction bases: 5. The germline CDR1 and CDR2 sequences are LGHDT and YNNKEL (reference sequence). The CDR3 extends over 17 amino acids. The CDR3 DNA reads TGTGCCAGCAGCCAAGATACTAGCGGGGGCCGAAAAAACATTCAGTACTTC. Its protein product is CASSQDTSGGRKNIQYF.

This clonotype has a handful of counts. The chain employs TRBV9 and TRBJ2-2; D is perhaps TRBD1 or TRBD2 (5 bases each). V dropped 0 bases and J dropped 0 bases, with 12 bases sitting between them. Germline V gives CDR1 SGDLS, CDR2 YYNGEE. The CDR3 runs to 17 residues. CDR3 DNA sequence: TGTGCCAGCAGCGTAGGGGGGTGGGGGTCGAACACCGGGGAGCTGTTTTTT. Protein product: CASSVGGWGSNTGELFF.

This clonotype has a handful of counts. CDR3 nucleotides: TGTGCCAGCAGCCAAGAAACGGGTAGCGGGGGGCCTAGCACAGATACGCAGTATTTT. Protein: CASSQETGSGGPSTDTQYF. The gene calls are TRBV4-2 and TRBJ2-3; 10 positions agree with TRBD2. The V and J ends lost 0 bases and 0 bases, in that order; junction bases with no gene match: 9. The germline V gene has CDR1 LGHNA and CDR2 YNFKEQ. This CDR3 has 19 amino acids.

In this sample, this clonotype turned up many times. The CDR3 reads CASNMGSGGQETQYF. The CDR3 DNA is TGTGCCAGCAACATGGGTAGCGGGGGCCAAGAGACCCAGTACTTC. The chain links TRBV11-2 to TRBJ2-5, with TRBD2 matching 9 bases. V lost 7 bases to trimming and J lost 1 base; unmatched junction nucleotides: 7. The length of the CDR3 is 15 residues. Looked up from germline, CDR1 is SGHAT and CDR2 is FQNNGV.

This clonotype has only a few counts. V is TRBV4-2 and J is TRBJ1-1; no definite D call. V gave up 1 base and J gave up 1 base, with 7 bases separating them. Per the germline V gene, CDR1 is LGHNA and CDR2 is YNFKEQ. The CDR3 covers 14 residues. CDR3 sequence (DNA): TGTGCCAGCAGCCAAGGATACAGGAACACTGAAGCTTTCTTT. The encoded protein is CASSQGYRNTEAFF.

This clonotype occurred a few times. Possible read error: a much larger clone is one base away. The rearrangement joins TRBV6-1 to TRBJ2-1, with D perhaps being TRBD1 or TRBD2 (5 bases each). This CDR3 spans 16 amino acids. Germline CDR1 is MNHNS and CDR2 is SASEGT. Here the CDR3 reads CAGSARVGTSYNEQFF. CDR3 bases: TGTGCCGGCAGTGCCCGTGTAGGGACCTCTTACAATGAGCAGTTCTTC.

The table lists this clonotype with many counts. The chain has TRBV12-3 or TRBV12-4 and TRBJ2-1; 10 positions agree with TRBD2. CDR3 size: 16 residues. Germline trimming cut 4 bases from V and 9 bases from J; bases unmatched to any gene: 12. CDR3 amino acids: CASSSTAGGHWGEQFF. CDR3 nucleotide sequence: TGTGCCAGCAGTTCGACAGCGGGGGGGCACTGGGGTGAGCAGTTCTTC.

The chain uses TRBV4-3 and TRBJ2-7; 9 nucleotides agree with TRBD1. Losses at the gene ends were 4 bases for V and 7 bases for J; bases not matched to a gene: 17. Germline-derived CDR1 and CDR2 are LGHNA and YSLEER. The CDR3 is made up of 17 amino acids. CDR3 protein: CASSPGFRTGAVNEQYF. The CDR3 nucleotides read TGCGCCAGCAGCCCCGGGTTTAGGACAGGGGCCGTCAATGAGCAGTACTTC.

The chain is built from TRBV28 and TRBJ1-5, with TRBD1 identical over 8 bases. CDR3 length: 14 residues. Germline V gene data show CDR1 as MDHEN and CDR2 as SYDVKM. V shed 10 bases, J shed 1 base, and the junction held 6 bases outside the gene matches. CDR3 in DNA: TGTGCCACCAAGGACAGGGCAAGCAATCAGCCCCAGCATTTT. It is translated as CATKDRASNQPQHF.

To note about this clonotype: This may be a read error: a much more frequent sequence differs by one nucleotide. The gene calls are TRBV20-1 and TRBJ2-5; 9 positions match TRBD2. The J call may be in error: the DNA end matches TRBJ2-7 better. CDR1 is DFQATT, CDR2 SNEGSKA, per germline (reference sequence). This CDR3 has 13 residues. The CDR3 reads CCASAGGPYEQYF. In DNA form, the CDR3 reads TGCTGTGCTAGTGCGGGGGGGCCCTACGAGCAGTACTTC.

Of note for this clonotype: Since the CDR3 does not end with the conserved phenylalanine or tryptophan, this likely comes from a read error. This sequence joins TRBV2 and TRBJ2-1, with D perhaps TRBD2 (7 bases). V dropped 6 bases and J dropped 8 bases, with 14 bases sitting between them. The CDR3 loop spans 13 amino acids. Germline values: CDR1 SNHLY, CDR2 FYNNEI. As DNA, the CDR3 is TGTGCCAGCAGGAGGAGGGGGGGAGATGAGCAGTTCTCC. Protein: CASRRRGGDEQFS.

V usage is TRBV4-2 and J usage is TRBJ2-3; no firm D call. Trimming pared 1 base from V and 2 bases from J, leaving 7 bases between. Germline assignment: CDR1 LGHNA and CDR2 YNFKEQ. The length of the CDR3 is 14 residues. CDR3 in amino acids: CASSQVGVTDTQYF. CDR3 DNA sequence: TGTGCCAGCAGCCAAGTGGGCGTCACAGATACGCAGTATTTT.

The sample holds many counts of this clonotype. The chain is built from TRBV7-9 and TRBJ1-4; D may be TRBD1 (5 bases). Germline CDR1 and CDR2: SEHNR and FQNEAQ (reference sequence). The CDR3 spans 14 residues. V lost 2 bases and J lost 7, with 11 bases in between. The CDR3 region has the DNA TGTGCCAGCAGCTTATACCCTAGGGGTGAAAAACTGTTTTTT. Protein: CASSLYPRGEKLFF.

This clonotype was picked up a small number of times. The chain recombines TRBV9 with TRBJ2-5; D uncertain. V lost 0 bases and J 11 bases, leaving 20 bases between the germline ends. The CDR3 is 15 amino acids. Germline CDR1 and CDR2: SGDLS and YYNGEE. This CDR3 reads CASSVASNSWNEQYF. The CDR3 DNA follows: TGTGCCAGCAGCGTAGCATCCAACTCTTGGAATGAGCAGTACTTC.

Worth noting for this clonotype: A much larger clonotype is one base distant, so this may be a read error. The chain couples TRBV20-1 to TRBJ2-5; 9 bases align to TRBD2. V lost 0 bases and J lost 4; bases outside the gene matches: 6. This CDR3 region has 15 residues. From germline, CDR1 is DFQATT and CDR2 SNEGSKA (reference sequence). CDR3 region: CSARERGGFRETQYF. DNA of the CDR3: TGCAGTGCTAGAGAGCGGGGGGGATTTCGAGAGACCCAGTACTTC.

This clonotype has ten or more counts. This chain joins TRBV29-1 and TRBJ2-7, with a possible D match to TRBD2 (5 bases). Germline V gene sequence: CDR1 SQVTM, CDR2 ANQGSEA. The CDR3 consists of 11 residues. The germline V and J ends were trimmed by 7 bases and 2 bases, with 9 bases remaining between them. This CDR3 reads CSAGSTYEQYF. DNA for the CDR3: TGCAGCGCGGGGAGTACCTACGAGCAGTACTTC.